The rows below give T cell receptor beta chains drawn from one sample of a study of blood T cell repertoires in COVID-19. Sequencing used immunoSEQ multiplex PCR; TCRdb keeps in-frame clones, though not all of them. The data hold around 140,000 clones, with about nine tenths observed a single time. Material for sequencing was peripheral blood. Receptors originate from a human donor in a cohort sampled during active COVID-19. Each CDR3 is given with its conserved first and last residue. The D gene is left open where the match is weak. A row's size may be missing; if present it is once, few, many or a size class.

J | size | V | D | CDR3 | DNA
TRBJ2-7 | . | TRBV4-1 | . | CASSQEGGIEQYF | TGCGCCAGCAGCCAAGAAGGAGGGATCGAGCAGTACTTC
TRBJ1-2 | . | TRBV19 | . | CASSNSLAATYGYTF | TGTGCCAGTAGTAACTCTCTCGCGGCTACCTATGGCTACACCTTC
TRBJ2-6 | . | TRBV2 | . | CASSERSGANVLTF | TGTGCCAGCAGTGAGAGGTCTGGGGCCAACGTCCTGACTTTC
TRBJ2-7 | . | TRBV5-1 | TRBD2 | CASSLGASGGAYEQYF | TGCGCCAGCAGCTTGGGAGCTAGCGGGGGGGCCTACGAGCAGTACTTC
TRBJ2-3 | . | TRBV6-2/TRBV6-3 | . | CASSYSGSPRDTQYF | TGTGCCAGCAGTTACTCGGGTAGCCCCCGGGATACGCAGTATTTT
TRBJ2-7 | . | TRBV7-2 | . | CASSSSASYEQYF | TGTGCCAGCAGCTCTAGCGCGTCCTACGAGCAGTACTTC
TRBJ1-2 | . | TRBV6-5 | . | CASTSGSSYGYTF | TGTGCCAGCACTTCGGGTTCTTCCTATGGCTACACCTTC
TRBJ1-1 | . | TRBV4-2 | TRBD1 | CASSPGDRGLNTEAFF | TGTGCCAGCAGCCCAGGGGACAGGGGGCTAAACACTGAAGCTTTCTTT
TRBJ1-4 | . | TRBV6-5 | . | CASSYSSGEKLFF | TGTGCCAGCAGTTATTCGAGCGGGGAAAAACTGTTTTTT
TRBJ1-3 | . | TRBV14 | . | CASSPQVVGNTIYF | TGTGCCAGCAGCCCACAGGTGGTTGGAAACACCATATATTTT
TRBJ1-4 | . | TRBV11-1 | . | CASSSTYRGSEKLFF | TGTGCCAGCAGCTCTACGTATCGGGGATCTGAAAAACTGTTTTTT
TRBJ2-5 | few | TRBV4-3 | TRBD1 | CASSQEGGFRETQYF | TGCGCCAGCAGCCAAGAAGGGGGCTTTCGAGAGACCCAGTACTTC
TRBJ2-1 | . | TRBV2 | TRBD1 | CASNDGQDNEQFF | TGTGCCAGCAACGACGGACAGGACAATGAGCAGTTCTTC
TRBJ1-5 | . | TRBV7-9 | . | CASSLSTGHRPQHF | TGTGCCAGCAGCTTATCTACAGGACATCGGCCCCAGCATTTT
TRBJ1-2 | . | TRBV15 | . | CATSRDPGGVYYGYTF | TGTGCCACCAGCAGAGATCCCGGGGGTGTCTACTATGGCTACACCTTC
TRBJ2-3 | . | TRBV5-4 | . | CASSPGQAGDTQYF | TGTGCCAGCAGCCCTGGCCAGGCCGGAGATACGCAGTATTTT
TRBJ2-2 | few | TRBV7-3 | . | CASSEIPRRTGELFF | TGTGCCAGCAGCGAAATCCCGCGCCGTACCGGGGAGCTGTTTTTT
TRBJ2-1 | . | TRBV15 | . | CATRRAPRDEQFF | TGTGCCACCAGGAGAGCCCCCCGGGATGAGCAGTTCTTC
TRBJ2-5 | once | TRBV6-1 | . | CASSERAGPETQYF | TGTGCCAGCAGTGAACGCGCAGGGCCAGAGACCCAGTACTTC
TRBJ2-5 | . | TRBV12-3/TRBV12-4 | . | CASSNGGETQYF | TGTGCCAGCAGTAATGGGGGGGAGACCCAGTACTTC
TRBJ2-1 | . | TRBV6-5 | TRBD1 | CASSYGDRGNEQFF | TGTGCCAGCAGTTACGGGGACAGGGGCAATGAGCAGTTCTTC
TRBJ2-7 | . | TRBV7-2 | TRBD1 | CASSYRDSYEQYF | TGTGCCAGCAGCTACAGGGACAGCTACGAGCAGTACTTC
TRBJ2-7 | . | TRBV10-3 | . | CAISLSSYEQYF | TGTGCCATCAGCTTGTCCTCCTACGAGCAGTACTTC
TRBJ1-1 | once | TRBV7-2 | . | CASSLAGGSRFMNTEAFF | TGTGCCAGCAGCTTAGCCGGGGGTAGTCGGTTTATGAACACTGAAGCTTTCTTT
TRBJ1-3 | . | TRBV30 | . | CAWSVEEAQRTGNTIYF | TGTGCCTGGAGTGTAGAAGAGGCGCAGAGAACTGGAAACACCATATATTTT
TRBJ1-4 | . | TRBV14 | . | CASSPTAGAWEKLFF | TGTGCCAGCAGCCCCACGGCAGGGGCTTGGGAAAAACTGTTTTTT
TRBJ2-7 | . | TRBV12-3/TRBV12-4 | . | CASSPTAYEQYF | TGTGCCAGCAGTCCAACAGCCTACGAGCAGTACTTC
TRBJ1-5 | . | TRBV9 | . | CASSVGDIYQPQHF | TGTGCCAGCAGCGTAGGGGACATTTATCAGCCCCAGCATTTT
TRBJ2-7 | . | TRBV4-1 | TRBD2 | CASSQVAGGRSSYEQYF | TGCGCCAGCAGCCAAGTAGCGGGGGGCCGATCTTCCTACGAGCAGTACTTC
TRBJ2-3 | . | TRBV3-1/TRBV3-2 | . | CASSQAGRDTQYF | TGTGCCAGCAGCCAAGCGGGGAGGGATACGCAGTATTTT
TRBJ2-7 | . | TRBV27 | TRBD1 | CASSLQGAVREQYF | TGTGCCAGCAGTTTACAGGGGGCAGTCAGGGAGCAGTACTTC
TRBJ2-7 | . | TRBV7-2 | TRBD2 | CASSLDSGGGIGYEQYF | TGTGCCAGCAGCTTAGACAGCGGGGGGGGAATCGGCTACGAGCAGTACTTC
TRBJ1-6 | . | TRBV7-3 | . | CASSSGLLNSPLHF | TGTGCCAGCAGCTCGGGACTGCTTAATTCACCCCTCCACTTT
TRBJ2-7 | . | TRBV5-4 | TRBD1 | CASSADRAVYEQYF | TGTGCCAGCAGTGCTGACAGGGCGGTCTACGAGCAGTACTTC
TRBJ1-1 | . | TRBV4-1 | . | CASSKKGGGMNTEAFF | TGCGCCAGCAGCAAGAAGGGCGGGGGAATGAACACTGAAGCTTTCTTT
TRBJ2-5 | . | TRBV7-9 | . | CASSLETGRETQYF | TGTGCCAGCAGCTTAGAGACAGGCCGGGAGACCCAGTACTTC
TRBJ2-1 | . | TRBV21-1 | . | CASSPPLRFYRVLQGNEQFF | TGTGCCAGCAGCCCCCCCCTCCGCTTTTACAGGGTTCTACAGGGCAATGAGCAGTTCTTC
TRBJ2-7 | . | TRBV29-1 | TRBD1 | CSAADRAAYEQYF | TGCAGCGCCGCGGACAGGGCCGCCTACGAGCAGTACTTC
TRBJ2-3 | . | TRBV29-1 | TRBD1 | CSATDRVNLQSTDTQYF | TGCAGCGCCACCGACAGGGTTAACCTCCAAAGCACAGATACGCAGTATTTT
TRBJ1-4 | . | TRBV11-3 | . | CASSLDQGRANEKLFF | TGTGCCAGCAGCTTAGATCAGGGAAGGGCTAATGAAAAACTGTTTTTT
TRBJ2-5 | . | TRBV30 | TRBD2 | CAWSSGGAGETQYF | TGTGCCTGGTCTTCGGGAGGGGCCGGAGAGACCCAGTACTTC
TRBJ2-7 | few | TRBV11-2 | . | CASSPSSYEQYF | TGTGCCAGCAGCCCCTCCAGCTACGAGCAGTACTTC
TRBJ1-2 | . | TRBV5-1 | TRBD1 | CASSLGGQGDYGYTF | TGCGCCAGCAGCTTGGGCGGACAGGGGGATTATGGCTACACCTTC
TRBJ2-7 | . | TRBV5-4 | TRBD1 | CASSLWDSVYEQYF | TGTGCCAGCAGCTTGTGGGACAGCGTATACGAGCAGTACTTC
TRBJ2-1 | once | TRBV30 | . | CAWAKPSYLRNEQFF | TGTGCCTGGGCTAAACCCTCCTACTTACGCAATGAGCAGTTCTTC
TRBJ2-2 | . | TRBV24-1 | . | CATSDHQGMRTGELFF | TGTGCCACCAGTGATCATCAGGGAATGAGGACCGGGGAGCTGTTTTTT
TRBJ2-7 | . | TRBV9 | TRBD2 | CASSGGGGSYEQYF | TGTGCCAGCAGCGGCGGCGGGGGGTCTTACGAGCAGTACTTC
TRBJ1-4 | . | TRBV6-6 | TRBD1 | CASSSTARGQIEKLFF | TGTGCCAGCAGCTCTACGGCAAGGGGGCAGATTGAAAAACTGTTTTTT
TRBJ1-2 | . | TRBV4-2 | TRBD1 | CASSQPNTPDRDYGYTF | TGTGCCAGCAGCCAGCCTAATACCCCGGACAGGGACTATGGCTACACCTTC
TRBJ1-2 | . | TRBV4-3 | TRBD1 | CASSHTGGLLHGYTF | TGCGCCAGCAGCCATACAGGGGGCCTCCTCCATGGCTACACCTTC